These 9 T cell receptor beta chains share one sample of origin, sequenced in a study of PD-1 blockade in classical Hodgkin lymphoma. Assay used: immunoSEQ multiplex PCR; TCRdb lists only in-frame clones, some missing. Altogether more than 9,500 clones are present, 80% to 85% being singletons, with the ten largest covering 38%. Every one of the patients relapsed after autologous stem cell transplantation (brentuximab vedotin exposure was variable). Isolation of CD8+ T cells from thawed PBMCs used magnetic negative selection. The sample consisted of CD8+ T cells from blood, taken at baseline. The receptors derive from a human donor with classical Hodgkin lymphoma.

V and J are TRBV14 and TRBJ2-1; D is perhaps TRBD2 (5 bases). The V end was cut by 4 bases, the J end by 6 bases, with 7 bases between. The CDR3 is made up of 12 amino acids. The germline V gene has CDR1 SGHDN and CDR2 FVKESK. The CDR3 loop is CASSPGSNEQFF. CDR3 sequence (DNA): TGTGCCAGCAGCCCGGGGAGCAATGAGCAGTTCTTC.

This clone was observed once. The chain is built from TRBV9 and TRBJ2-3, with a possible D match to TRBD2 (6 bases). The V and J ends lost 6 bases and 1 base respectively, with 15 bases between them. The V gene's germline CDR1 is SGDLS and CDR2 YYNGEE. CDR3 length equals 15 residues. CDR3 sequence: CASTPYSGGTDTQYF. The DNA for the CDR3 is TGTGCCAGCACTCCATACTCGGGGGGCACAGATACGCAGTATTTT.

This chain links TRBV5-1 with TRBJ2-1; TRBD2 might be the D (5 bases). Germline V CDR1 and CDR2: SGHRS, YFSETQ. Trimming left V 0 bases short and J 8 bases short, with 12 bases between. The CDR3 runs 14 residues. The CDR3 is CASSLGSARDEQFF. The CDR3 DNA sequence: TGCGCCAGCAGCTTGGGTTCAGCGAGGGATGAGCAGTTCTTC.

The chain uses TRBV7-8 and TRBJ2-7; D might be TRBD1 (5 bases). The V end lost 4 bases, the J end lost 0 bases, and 7 bases lay between the germline ends. The CDR3 spans 13 residues. The germline V gene encodes CDR1 SGHVS and CDR2 FQNEAQ. The CDR3 DNA follows: TGTGCCAGCAGCTCGGACATCTCCTACGAGCAGTACTTC. Protein: CASSSDISYEQYF.

This rearrangement joins TRBV4-1 to TRBJ2-3; TRBD2 matches at 16 bases. The V gene end was trimmed by 8 bases and the J gene end by 3 bases; junction bases not matched to a gene: 11. CDR1 and CDR2 (germline): MGHRA, YSYEKL. The CDR3 extends over 18 amino acids. The CDR3 region has the DNA TGCGCCAGCGTGGGACTAGCGGGAGGGTTGATAGGAACAGATACGCAGTATTTT. Its protein product is CASVGLAGGLIGTDTQYF.

This chain uses TRBV5-4 with TRBJ1-4, with TRBD1 identical over 8 bases. This CDR3 is built from 15 residues. Germline CDR1 SGHNT, CDR2 YYREEE (reference sequence). V gave up 3 bases and J gave up 7 bases; unmatched junction bases: 8. Here the CDR3 DNA reads TGTGCCAGCAGCTATACGACAGGGGTGGCTGAAAAACTGTTTTTT. It yields the protein CASSYTTGVAEKLFF.

V usage is TRBV9 and J usage is TRBJ1-2, with 10 bases identical to TRBD1. This CDR3 contains 15 residues. The V gene end was trimmed by 2 bases and the J gene end by 7 bases; junction bases not matched to a gene: 8. Germline V gene sequence: CDR1 SGDLS, CDR2 YYNGEE. The CDR3 DNA is TGTGCCAGCAGCGTTTGGGACAGGGGAGCCATTGGCTACACCTTC. Protein: CASSVWDRGAIGYTF.

This clone has just one count. V and J are TRBV14 and TRBJ2-2; TRBD1 agrees at 8 bases. CDR1 is SGHDN and CDR2 is FVKESK in the germline V gene. The CDR3 is made up of 16 amino acids. J was trimmed by 7 bases and V by 1 base; bases with no gene match: 8. This chain's CDR3 is CASSQAVQGAVGELFF. The CDR3 DNA follows: TGTGCCAGCAGCCAAGCGGTCCAGGGGGCAGTCGGGGAGCTGTTTTTT.

This clone showed up just once. This chain joins TRBV7-9 and TRBJ2-2; a possible D gene is TRBD1 (6 bases). The CDR3 loop spans 16 amino acids. The germline CDR1 and CDR2 sequences are SEHNR and FQNEAQ (reference sequence). Trimming removed 6 bases at V and 1 base at J, with 15 bases between. The CDR3 DNA is TGTGCCAGCAGACCTACCGGGACACGGAACACCGGGGAGCTGTTTTTT. It codes for CASRPTGTRNTGELFF.